The next 32 T cell receptor beta chains were all read from a single sample in a study of blood T cell repertoires in COVID-19. Libraries were prepared by immunoSEQ multiplex PCR; TCRdb keeps only in-frame clonotypes and omits some of them. The sample holds about 300,000 clones; around 92% are singletons and the top ten take under 3%. The sequenced sample was PBMCs or T cells enriched from blood (not recorded which). The receptor source for this set is a woman in her fifties or sixties who had been exposed to COVID-19.

The J gene is TRBJ1-3, the V gene TRBV28, with TRBD1 matching 7 bases. This CDR3 has 14 amino acids. CDR1 is MDHEN and CDR2 is SYDVKM in the germline V gene. J gave up 3 bases and V 4 bases, and 3 bases lay outside the gene matches. The CDR3 DNA reads as TGTGCCAGCAGTTCCACAGGGGTTGGAAACACCATATATTTT. Translation: CASSSTGVGNTIYF.

This clone has a single count. The chain recombines TRBV4-1 with TRBJ1-3; 8 bases fit TRBD1. The V gene's germline CDR1 is MGHRA and CDR2 YSYEKL. Germline trimming cut 2 bases from V and 0 bases from J; bases unmatched to any gene: 3. The CDR3 has 16 amino acids. The CDR3 here is CASSQRTGGSGNTIYF. The CDR3 DNA is TGCGCCAGCAGCCAAAGAACAGGGGGCTCTGGAAACACCATATATTTT.

The V gene is TRBV2, the J gene TRBJ2-7, with a possible D match to TRBD1 (5 bases). The CDR3 extends over 14 amino acids. The germline V gene has CDR1 SNHLY and CDR2 FYNNEI. Trimming shortened V by 4 bases and J by 2 bases, and 12 bases separated the two germline ends. The CDR3 spells CASSARQDTYEQYF. CDR3 nucleotides: TGTGCCAGCAGTGCGCGTCAGGACACCTACGAGCAGTACTTC.

The genes are TRBV11-2 and TRBJ1-3, with D unresolved. V lost 5 bases and J 4 bases, leaving 9 bases between the germline ends. The CDR3 has 13 amino acids. Germline V gene data show CDR1 as SGHAT and CDR2 as FQNNGV. The CDR3: CASSHGSGNTIYF. For the CDR3, the DNA is TGTGCCAGCAGCCACGGGAGCGGAAACACCATATATTTT.

The chain is built from TRBV28 and TRBJ2-4; TRBD1 matches 7 bases. Trimming cost V 6 bases and J 4 bases; bases outside gene matches: 6. The CDR3 runs 14 residues. CDR1 and CDR2 (germline): MDHEN, SYDVKM. The CDR3 reads CASRTRDSKNIQYF. The CDR3 bases are TGTGCCAGCAGGACCAGGGACAGTAAAAACATTCAGTACTTC.

J is TRBJ1-4 and V is TRBV28; TRBD1 matches 7 bases. V trimming: 4 bases; J trimming: 7 bases; junction bases outside the gene matches: 9. The germline CDR1 and CDR2 sequences are MDHEN and SYDVKM. CDR3 size: 15 residues. CDR3 residues: CASSSTGRRAEKLFF. The CDR3 DNA reads TGTGCCAGCAGTTCGACAGGGCGTCGGGCTGAAAAACTGTTTTTT. Drawing the rest from reference TRBV28 and TRBJ1-4, the complete variable domain is DVKVTQSSRYLVKRTGEKVFLECVQDMDHENMFWYRQDPGLGLRLIYFSYDVKMKEKGDIPEGYSVSREKKERFSLILESASTNQTSMYLCASSSTGRRAEKLFFGSGTQLSVL.

J is TRBJ1-5 and V is TRBV6-1; D remains unclear. CDR3 length: 14 amino acids. Germline assignment: CDR1 MNHNS and CDR2 SASEGT. The V gene lost 3 bases and the J gene lost 5 bases, with 11 bases spanning the gap. The CDR3 DNA sequence: TGTGCCAGCAGTGAGAACAGCCCCCATCAGCCCCAGCATTTT. Its protein is CASSENSPHQPQHF.

This clone was picked up one time. This chain joins TRBV28 and TRBJ2-7; D possibly corresponds to TRBD1 (6 bases). The CDR3 runs to 13 residues. Between the trimmed V and J ends, which lost 9 bases and 2 bases, there was a span of 14 bases. Germline CDR1 is MDHEN and CDR2 is SYDVKM. The DNA for the CDR3 is TGTGCCAGTAGTGGGGACATAGCCTACGAGCAGTACTTC. Translating gives CASSGDIAYEQYF. Filled out from reference TRBV28 and TRBJ2-7, the complete variable domain reads DVKVTQSSRYLVKRTGEKVFLECVQDMDHENMFWYRQDPGLGLRLIYFSYDVKMKEKGDIPEGYSVSREKKERFSLILESASTNQTSMYLCASSGDIAYEQYFGPGTRLTVT.

The gene calls are TRBV5-4 and TRBJ1-1, with 8 bases lining up with TRBD1. Germline V gene lookup returns CDR1 SGHNT and CDR2 YYREEE (reference sequence). The CDR3 consists of 14 residues. J lost 5 bases, V lost 3 bases, and 6 bases had no gene match. The CDR3 DNA reads as TGTGCCAGCAGCTCCAGGGGGCTAAAAACTGAAGCTTTCTTT. Residues: CASSSRGLKTEAFF.

The J gene is TRBJ1-3, the V gene TRBV7-6; possible D gene TRBD1, 6 bases. This CDR3 spans 15 amino acids. Trimming pared 3 bases from V and 2 bases from J, leaving 11 bases between. Per the germline V gene, CDR1 is SGHVS and CDR2 is FNYEAQ. The CDR3 nucleotides read TGTGCCAGCAGCTTTAGGGGGGGTGCTGGAAACACCATATATTTT. Translation: CASSFRGGAGNTIYF.

The rearrangement uses TRBV6-5 and TRBJ2-7, with D possibly TRBD1 on 7 matching bases. CDR1 is MNHEY and CDR2 is SVGAGI in the germline V gene. The germline V and J ends were trimmed by 2 bases and 6 bases, with 17 bases remaining between them. This CDR3 comprises 15 residues. CDR3 DNA: TGTGCCAGCAGTTACGGGGGGTCGACAGGGTTCGAGCAGTACTTC. This codes for CASSYGGSTGFEQYF.

The chain combines TRBV7-8 with TRBJ2-3; TRBD1 matches at 10 bases. The trim removed 3 bases at V and 4 bases at J, leaving 4 bases unmatched. The germline CDR1 and CDR2 sequences are SGHVS and FQNEAQ. The CDR3 length is 15 residues. This CDR3 reads CASSFAGQGSDTQYF. In DNA, the CDR3 is TGTGCCAGCAGCTTCGCGGGACAGGGGTCAGATACGCAGTATTTT.

This chain connects TRBV19 to TRBJ1-6; D perhaps matches TRBD1 (6 bases). This CDR3 spans 17 amino acids. V lost 5 bases to trimming and J lost 6 bases, with 20 bases between them. The germline V gene has CDR1 LNHDA and CDR2 SQIVND (reference sequence). The CDR3 DNA reads as TGTGCCAGTAGTCCCCAGGGGCAGAGCACCTCTAATTCACCCCTCCACTTT. Translated: CASSPQGQSTSNSPLHF.

The chain recombines TRBV28 with TRBJ1-5; a possible D gene is TRBD1 (5 bases). CDR3 length: 18 residues. Germline-derived CDR1 and CDR2 are MDHEN and SYDVKM. V gave up 2 bases and J gave up 0 bases, with 17 bases separating them. The CDR3 DNA is TGTGCCAGCAGTTTAGCTAACCCAGGGATCTATAGCAATCAGCCCCAGCATTTT. Residues: CASSLANPGIYSNQPQHF. The whole variable domain, remainder taken from reference TRBV28 and TRBJ1-5, is DVKVTQSSRYLVKRTGEKVFLECVQDMDHENMFWYRQDPGLGLRLIYFSYDVKMKEKGDIPEGYSVSREKKERFSLILESASTNQTSMYLCASSLANPGIYSNQPQHFGDGTRLSIL.

The chain uses TRBV24-1 and TRBJ2-5; weak D call: TRBD1 (6 bases). The germline V and J ends were trimmed by 1 base and 5 bases, with 13 bases remaining between them. The germline V gene encodes CDR1 KGHDR and CDR2 SFDVKD. There are 15 residues in the CDR3. This CDR3 reads CATSDFMGAGETQYF. The CDR3 DNA sequence: TGTGCCACCAGTGATTTCATGGGGGCAGGGGAGACCCAGTACTTC.

The chain employs TRBV7-2 and TRBJ1-4, with 8 bases fitting TRBD1. V shed 6 bases, J shed 8 bases, and the junction held 8 bases outside the gene matches. This CDR3 region has 14 residues. Germline loops: CDR1 SGHTA, CDR2 FQGNSA. The CDR3, as DNA: TGTGCCAGCAGTACCAGGGGGCTTGGGGAAAAACTGTTTTTT. Its translation is CASSTRGLGEKLFF.

The rearrangement links TRBV2 to TRBJ1-5; 7 nucleotides match TRBD1. Germline CDR1 reads SNHLY; CDR2 reads FYNNEI. The CDR3 contains 14 residues. V shed 3 bases, J shed 2 bases, and the junction held 1 base outside the gene matches. The CDR3 protein is CASSDRGGNQPQHF. In DNA, the CDR3 is TGTGCCAGCAGTGACAGGGGGGGCAATCAGCCCCAGCATTTT.

The rearrangement links TRBV30 to TRBJ1-2; D call uncertain. Germline V gene sequence: CDR1 GTSNPN, CDR2 SVGIG (reference sequence). The V end lost 8 bases, the J end lost 8 bases, and 21 bases lay between the germline ends. CDR3 length: 13 residues. In DNA, the CDR3 is TGTGCCAGAGGAGCGGCGGGGATCTGGGGCTACACCTTC. Translating gives CARGAAGIWGYTF.

The rearrangement links TRBV11-2 to TRBJ2-6, with D possibly TRBD2 on 6 matching bases. V was clipped by 6 bases and J by 5 bases, with 20 bases between them. The CDR3 extends over 17 amino acids. Germline values: CDR1 SGHAT, CDR2 FQNNGV. CDR3 loop: CASRLSPRGLRANVLTF. DNA for the CDR3: TGTGCCAGCAGACTATCCCCGCGGGGCCTCCGGGCCAACGTCCTGACTTTC.

The chain joins TRBV15 to TRBJ1-5, with unresolved D. Deletions cut 0 bases from V and 10 bases from J, with 7 bases between. Per germline, CDR1 LNHNV and CDR2 YYDKDF (reference sequence). There are 12 residues in the CDR3. CDR3 region: CATSRESTPQHF. The CDR3 nucleotides are TGTGCCACCAGCAGAGAGAGCACCCCCCAGCATTTT.

The chain couples TRBV15 to TRBJ1-4; TRBD1 might be the D (6 bases). Germline CDR1 and CDR2: LNHNV and YYDKDF (reference sequence). V was cut by 2 bases and J by 12 bases, with 19 bases left in between. The CDR3 contains 15 residues. This chain's CDR3 is CATSRPGHLPGELFF. CDR3 nucleotides: TGTGCCACCAGCAGACCGGGACACCTCCCTGGGGAACTGTTTTTT.

J is TRBJ1-2 and V is TRBV10-3, with a tentative D call TRBD1 (5 bases). The ends were cut back, 7 bases at V and 1 base at J, with 16 bases in the middle. Germline V lookup: CDR1 ENHRY, CDR2 SYGVKD. The length of the CDR3 is 15 residues. The CDR3 coding sequence is TGTGCCATCATTAATCGGACACTAAGTAACTATGGCTACACCTTC. This codes for CAIINRTLSNYGYTF.

The CDR3 DNA is TGTGCCAGCAGTGAGACGGGGAATAGCAATCAGCCCCAGCATTTT. Its protein is CASSETGNSNQPQHF. This chain links TRBV25-1 with TRBJ1-5; no firm D call. CDR1 is MGHDK, CDR2 SYGVNS, per germline. The V end was cut by 3 bases, the J end by 0 bases, with 9 bases between. The CDR3 totals 15 residues.

The V and J genes are TRBV28 and TRBJ1-2; 9 bases are a match to TRBD1. The junction had 9 bases not matched to a gene; V was cut back by 1 base and J by 3 bases. Germline lookup yields CDR1 MDHEN and CDR2 SYDVKM. CDR3 size: 17 residues. CDR3 in amino acids: CASSLYRTGEGDYGYTF. The DNA of the CDR3 is TGTGCCAGCAGTTTATATAGGACAGGGGAGGGGGACTATGGCTACACCTTC.

The V gene is TRBV5-8, the J gene TRBJ2-3, with D possibly matching TRBD1 (6 bases). CDR1 and CDR2 (germline): SGHTS, YDEGEE. The ends were cut back, 2 bases at V and 0 bases at J, with 16 bases in the middle. This CDR3 region has 17 residues. CDR3 coding DNA: TGTGCCAGCAGCTTAGGATTAAGAGGACAGAGCACAGATACGCAGTATTTT. Translated: CASSLGLRGQSTDTQYF.

The chain couples TRBV5-5 to TRBJ1-1; 10 bases align to TRBD1. There are 18 residues in the CDR3. The germline V gene encodes CDR1 SGHKS and CDR2 YYEKEE (reference sequence). The V and J ends lost 0 bases and 0 bases, in that order; junction bases with no gene match: 8. The CDR3 region is CASSLVPPGQGMNTEAFF. The CDR3, as DNA: TGTGCCAGCAGCTTGGTGCCACCGGGACAGGGGATGAACACTGAAGCTTTCTTT.

This sequence joins TRBV29-1 and TRBJ1-2, with a tentative D call TRBD1 (5 bases). Trimming took off 7 bases at V and 2 bases at J, with 14 bases between the two ends. CDR1 is SQVTM and CDR2 is ANQGSEA in the germline V gene. The CDR3 contains 13 residues. DNA of the CDR3: TGCAGCGCTGTGGCCCCAGGGAACTATGGCTACACCTTC. It codes for CSAVAPGNYGYTF.

J is TRBJ2-5 and V is TRBV11-3; D is uncertain. V shed 5 bases and J shed 5 bases, with 12 bases lying between them. The V gene's germline CDR1 is SGHNT and CDR2 YENEEA. The CDR3 length is 13 residues. The CDR3 nucleotides are TGTGCCAGCAGCCCGAAGGAGAGGGAGACCCAGTACTTC. Translating gives CASSPKERETQYF. The variable domain in full, completed from reference TRBV11-3 and TRBJ2-5, reads EAGVVQSPRYKIIEKKQPVAFWCNPISGHNTLYWYLQNLGQGPELLIRYENEEAVDDSQLPKDRFSAERLKGVDSTLKIQPAELGDSAVYLCASSPKERETQYFGPGTRLLVL.

The rearrangement joins TRBV14 to TRBJ1-2, with D tentatively TRBD1 (5 bases). The V end was cut by 1 base, the J end by 8 bases, with 14 bases between. CDR3 length: 14 amino acids. Germline V gene data show CDR1 as SGHDN and CDR2 as FVKESK. The CDR3 reads CASSQGGGREGYTF. The CDR3 nucleotides read TGTGCCAGCAGCCAAGGGGGCGGAAGGGAAGGCTACACCTTC.

The rearrangement joins TRBV5-1 to TRBJ1-2; D unresolved. Deletions cut 1 base from V and 5 bases from J, with 24 bases between. Germline-derived CDR1 and CDR2 are SGHRS and YFSETQ. The CDR3 runs to 18 residues. This CDR3 reads CASSLTVPSSSAAYGYTF. The DNA for the CDR3 is TGCGCCAGCAGCTTGACCGTACCCTCTTCTTCCGCGGCATATGGCTACACCTTC.

The rearrangement uses TRBV19 and TRBJ1-2; TRBD1 matches at 7 bases. The CDR3 has 15 residues. J lost 0 bases, V lost 4 bases, and 5 bases had no gene match. From germline, CDR1 is LNHDA and CDR2 SQIVND (reference sequence). CDR3 in amino acids: CASSRGQKSNYGYTF. CDR3 DNA sequence: TGTGCCAGTAGTAGGGGACAGAAATCTAACTATGGCTACACCTTC.

The chain is built from TRBV7-8 and TRBJ2-2, with TRBD2 as a possible D gene (6 bases). V was clipped by 7 bases and J by 6 bases, with 15 bases between them. From germline, CDR1 is SGHVS and CDR2 FQNEAQ. The CDR3 sequence is 14 residues long. DNA of the CDR3: TGTGCCAGCATCCGGTTGGGGGGTGCCGGGGAGCTGTTTTTT. It specifies CASIRLGGAGELFF.